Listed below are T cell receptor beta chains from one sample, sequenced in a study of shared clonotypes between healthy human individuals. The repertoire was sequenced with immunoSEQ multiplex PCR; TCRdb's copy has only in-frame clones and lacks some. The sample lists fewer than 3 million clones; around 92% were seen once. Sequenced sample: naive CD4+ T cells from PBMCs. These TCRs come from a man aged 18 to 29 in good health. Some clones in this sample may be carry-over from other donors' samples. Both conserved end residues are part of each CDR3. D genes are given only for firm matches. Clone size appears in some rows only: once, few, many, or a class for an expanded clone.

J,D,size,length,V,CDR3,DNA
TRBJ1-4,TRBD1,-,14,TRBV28,CASSTGTENEKLFF,TGTGCCAGCAGCACCGGGACAGAGAATGAAAAACTGTTTTTT
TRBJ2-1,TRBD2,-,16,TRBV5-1,CASSLASGEGTNEQFF,TGCGCCAGCAGCTTGGCCTCGGGGGAGGGCACCAATGAGCAGTTCTTC
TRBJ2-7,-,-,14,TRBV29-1,CSVGHSALPYEQYF,TGCAGCGTTGGACACAGTGCGCTCCCCTACGAGCAGTACTTC
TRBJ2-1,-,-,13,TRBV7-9,CASSLLAYNEQFF,TGTGCCAGCAGCTTATTAGCTTACAATGAGCAGTTCTTC
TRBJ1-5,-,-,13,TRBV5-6,CASSRASNQPQHF,TGTGCCAGCAGCCGGGCGAGCAATCAGCCCCAGCATTTT
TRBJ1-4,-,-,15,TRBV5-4,CASSSRTSANEKLFF,TGTGCCAGCAGCTCCAGGACCTCGGCTAATGAAAAACTGTTTTTT
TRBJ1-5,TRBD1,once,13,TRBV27,CASSWTGGQPQHF,TGTGCCAGCAGTTGGACAGGCGGCCAGCCCCAGCATTTT
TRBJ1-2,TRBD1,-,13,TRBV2,CASGGQGSYGYTF,TGTGCCAGCGGGGGACAGGGAAGCTATGGCTACACCTTC
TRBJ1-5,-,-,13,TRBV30,CAWTEGSNQPQHF,TGTGCCTGGACGGAGGGCAGCAATCAGCCCCAGCATTTT
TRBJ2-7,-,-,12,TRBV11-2,CASSLEGTSSYF,TGTGCCAGCAGCTTGGAAGGAACATCGTCGTACTTC
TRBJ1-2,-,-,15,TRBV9,CASSAQGFADYGYTF,TGTGCCAGCAGCGCACAGGGATTCGCTGACTATGGCTACACCTTC
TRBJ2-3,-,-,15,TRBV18,CASSPIFTSSDTQYF,TGTGCCAGCTCACCCATCTTTACTAGCTCAGATACGCAGTATTTT
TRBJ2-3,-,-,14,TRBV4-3,CASSQDFYTDTQYF,TGCGCCAGCAGCCAAGATTTCTACACAGATACGCAGTATTTT
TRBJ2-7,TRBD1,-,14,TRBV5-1,CASRLEDRAYEQYF,TGCGCCAGCCGCTTAGAGGACAGGGCCTACGAGCAGTACTTC
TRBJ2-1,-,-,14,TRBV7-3,CASSLYGGYNEQFF,TGTGCCAGCAGCTTATATGGCGGTTACAATGAGCAGTTCTTC
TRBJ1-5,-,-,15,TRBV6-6,CASRLYGWDNQPQHF,TGTGCCAGCAGGCTATACGGATGGGACAATCAGCCCCAGCATTTT
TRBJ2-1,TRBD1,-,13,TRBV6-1,CASSRTGGNEQFF,TGTGCCAGCTCCCGGACAGGGGGCAATGAGCAGTTCTTC
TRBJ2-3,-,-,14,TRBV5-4,CASSFPHTTYTQYF,TGTGCCAGCAGCTTTCCCCACACAACCTATACGCAGTATTTT
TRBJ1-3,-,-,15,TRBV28,CASSPGTETGNTIYF,TGTGCCAGCAGTCCAGGGACGGAGACTGGAAACACCATATATTTT
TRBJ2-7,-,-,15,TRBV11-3,CASSRSTGSSYEQYF,TGTGCCAGCAGCCGTTCTACGGGTTCCTCGTACGAGCAGTACTTC
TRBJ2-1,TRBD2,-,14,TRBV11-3,CASSLRAGSDEQFF,TGTGCCAGCAGCTTAAGAGCGGGATCGGATGAGCAGTTCTTC
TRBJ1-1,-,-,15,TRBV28,CASSPGGRMNTEAFF,TGTGCCAGCAGTCCCGGGGGACGCATGAACACTGAAGCTTTCTTT
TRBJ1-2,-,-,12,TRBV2,CARHRTNYGYTF,TGTGCCCGCCACAGGACTAACTATGGCTACACCTTC
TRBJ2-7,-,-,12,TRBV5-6,CASSRGVLEQYF,TGTGCCAGCAGCCGGGGAGTTCTCGAGCAGTACTTC
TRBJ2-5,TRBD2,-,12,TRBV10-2,CASSWEGETQYF,TGCGCCAGCAGTTGGGAGGGGGAGACCCAGTACTTC
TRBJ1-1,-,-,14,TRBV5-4,CASSLDGVSTEAFF,TGTGCCAGCAGCTTGGATGGGGTGAGCACTGAAGCTTTCTTT
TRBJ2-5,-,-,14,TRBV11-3,CASSAGGFGETQYF,TGTGCCAGCAGCGCTGGGGGATTTGGGGAGACCCAGTACTTC
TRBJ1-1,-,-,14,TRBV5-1,CASSLDSRDTEAFF,TGCGCCAGCAGCTTGGATTCCAGGGACACTGAAGCTTTCTTT
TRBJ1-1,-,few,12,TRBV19,CASRGKNTEAFF,TGTGCCAGTAGAGGGAAGAACACTGAAGCTTTCTTT
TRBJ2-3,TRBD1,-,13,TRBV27,CASSLFPGTGRNF,TGTGCCAGCAGTTTATTTCCCGGGACAGGGCGGAATTTT
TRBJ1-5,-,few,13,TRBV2,CASSAQGNQPQHF,TGTGCCAGCAGTGCCCAGGGCAATCAGCCCCAGCATTTT
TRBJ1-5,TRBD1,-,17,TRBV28,CASSFTSRTGAYQPQHF,TGTGCCAGCAGTTTCACATCCCGGACAGGAGCATATCAGCCCCAGCATTTT
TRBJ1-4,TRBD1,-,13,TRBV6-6,CASSNRGREKLFF,TGTGCCAGCAGTAACAGGGGGCGAGAAAAACTGTTTTTT
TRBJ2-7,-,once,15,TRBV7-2,CASSLGQPFSYEQYF,TGTGCCAGCAGCTTAGGACAGCCCTTCTCCTACGAGCAGTACTTC
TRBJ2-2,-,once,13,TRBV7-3,CASSSILTGELFF,TGTGCCAGCTCGTCTATCCTCACCGGGGAGCTGTTTTTT
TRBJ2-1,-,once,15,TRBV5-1,CASSSPLGQYNEQFF,TGCGCCAGCAGCTCCCCCTTGGGTCAGTACAATGAGCAGTTCTTC
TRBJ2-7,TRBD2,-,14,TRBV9,CASSHTSGSYEQYF,TGTGCCAGCAGCCATACTAGCGGGAGCTACGAGCAGTACTTC
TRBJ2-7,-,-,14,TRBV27,CASSLSGPSYEQYF,TGTGCCAGCAGTTTGAGTGGACCTTCCTACGAGCAGTACTTC
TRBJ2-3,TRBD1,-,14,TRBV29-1,CSVGFDRGRDTQYF,TGCAGCGTTGGTTTTGACAGGGGGCGGGATACGCAGTATTTT
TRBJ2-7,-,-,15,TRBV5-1,CASSPDPAGTYEQYF,TGCGCCAGCAGCCCGGATCCGGCAGGGACCTACGAGCAGTACTTC
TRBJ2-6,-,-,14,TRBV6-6,CASSHRDGPRVLTF,TGTGCCAGCAGTCACCGGGACGGCCCGCGGGTCCTGACTTTC
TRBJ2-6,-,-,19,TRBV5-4,CASVFKFGGGPSGANVLTF,TGTGCCAGCGTGTTTAAATTTGGGGGGGGCCCTTCTGGGGCCAACGTCCTGACTTTC
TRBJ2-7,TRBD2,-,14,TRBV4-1,CASSRIAGPFEQYF,TGCGCCAGCAGCAGGATAGCGGGACCATTCGAGCAGTACTTC